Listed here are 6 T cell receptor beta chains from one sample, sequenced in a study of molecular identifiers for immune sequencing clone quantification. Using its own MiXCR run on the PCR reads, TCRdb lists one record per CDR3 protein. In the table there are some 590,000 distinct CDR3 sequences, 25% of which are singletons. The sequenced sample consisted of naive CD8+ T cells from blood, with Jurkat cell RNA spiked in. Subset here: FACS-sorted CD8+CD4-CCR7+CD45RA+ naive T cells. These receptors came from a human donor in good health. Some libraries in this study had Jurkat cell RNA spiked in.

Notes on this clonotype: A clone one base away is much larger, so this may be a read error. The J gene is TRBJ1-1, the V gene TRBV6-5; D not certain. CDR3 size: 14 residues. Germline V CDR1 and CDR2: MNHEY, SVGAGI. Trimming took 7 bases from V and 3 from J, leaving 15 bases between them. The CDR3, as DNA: TGTGCCAGCAACGAGGTCCAGAGGTACACTGAAGCTTTCTTT. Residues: CASNEVQRYTEAFF.

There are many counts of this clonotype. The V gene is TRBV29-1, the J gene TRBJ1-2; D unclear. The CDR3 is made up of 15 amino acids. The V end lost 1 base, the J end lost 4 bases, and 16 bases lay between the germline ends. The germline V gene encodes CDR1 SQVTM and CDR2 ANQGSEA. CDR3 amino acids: CSVEASSLMSYGYTF. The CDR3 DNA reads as TGCAGCGTTGAAGCCTCAAGCCTCATGAGCTATGGCTACACCTTC. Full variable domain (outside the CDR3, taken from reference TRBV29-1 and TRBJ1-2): SAVISQKPSRDICQRGTSLTIQCQVDSQVTMMFWYRQQPGQSLTLIATANQGSEATYESGFVIDKFPISRPNLTFSTLTVSNMSPEDSSIYLCSVEASSLMSYGYTFGSGTRLTVV.

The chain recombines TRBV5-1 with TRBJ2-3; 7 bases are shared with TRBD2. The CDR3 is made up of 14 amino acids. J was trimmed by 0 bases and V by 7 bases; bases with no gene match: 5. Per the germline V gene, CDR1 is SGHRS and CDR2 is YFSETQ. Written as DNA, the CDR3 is TGCGCCAGCGGCCCCGGGGGGAGCACAGATACGCAGTATTTT. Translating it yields CASGPGGSTDTQYF.

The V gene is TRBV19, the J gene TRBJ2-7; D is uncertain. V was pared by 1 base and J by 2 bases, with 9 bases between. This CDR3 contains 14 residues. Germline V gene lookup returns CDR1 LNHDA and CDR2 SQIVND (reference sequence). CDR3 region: CASSIVPSAYEQYF. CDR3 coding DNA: TGTGCCAGTAGTATAGTGCCCAGCGCCTACGAGCAGTACTTC.

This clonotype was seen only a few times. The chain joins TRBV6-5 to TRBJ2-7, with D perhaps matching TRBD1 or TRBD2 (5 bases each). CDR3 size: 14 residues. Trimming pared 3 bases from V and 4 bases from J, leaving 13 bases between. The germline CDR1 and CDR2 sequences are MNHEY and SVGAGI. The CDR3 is CASSYWGTNYEQYF. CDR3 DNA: TGTGCCAGCAGTTATTGGGGGACGAATTACGAGCAGTACTTC.

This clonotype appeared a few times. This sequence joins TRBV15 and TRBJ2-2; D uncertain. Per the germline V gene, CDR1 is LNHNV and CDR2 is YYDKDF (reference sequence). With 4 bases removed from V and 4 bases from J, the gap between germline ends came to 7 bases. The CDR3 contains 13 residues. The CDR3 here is CATSTVSTGELFF. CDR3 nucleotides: TGTGCCACCAGCACAGTATCCACCGGGGAGCTGTTTTTT.